Following are 20 T cell receptor beta chains from one sample sequenced in a study of cytotoxic CD8 clonotypes in ibrutinib-treated CLL. Sequencing used immunoSEQ multiplex PCR; TCRdb keeps in-frame clones, though not all of them. The sample includes around 70,000 clones, 70% to 90% seen only once; the top ten take 38%. This sample comprised PBMCs, obtained after 24 months of ibrutinib treatment. All receptors come from a human donor with chronic lymphocytic leukemia.

This clone has just one count. This chain uses TRBV6-1 with TRBJ2-1; a possible D gene is TRBD2 (6 bases). The CDR3 consists of 12 residues. The V end was cut by 2 bases, the J end by 9 bases, with 8 bases between. Germline V gene sequence: CDR1 MNHNS, CDR2 SASEGT. The CDR3 DNA reads TGTGCCAGCAGTGAACAACTAGCTGAGCAGTTCTTC. This gives the protein CASSEQLAEQFF.

This chain connects TRBV28 to TRBJ2-3; possibly TRBD1 for D (5 bases). V lost 3 bases to trimming and J lost 5 bases, with 15 bases between them. Per the germline V gene, CDR1 is MDHEN and CDR2 is SYDVKM. The CDR3 consists of 15 residues. CDR3 bases: TGTGCCAGCAGTTTCTGGCCAGGGCGTGGAGATACGCAGTATTTT. Its translation is CASSFWPGRGDTQYF.

For the CDR3, the DNA is TGTGCCTCGTTGGACTCTGGGGCCAACGTCCTGACTTTC. Protein product: CASLDSGANVLTF. V gene TRBV6-6 combines with J gene TRBJ2-6; no clear D. Germline loops: CDR1 MNHNY, CDR2 SVGAGI (reference sequence). The CDR3 extends over 13 amino acids. Deletions cut 11 bases from V and 0 bases from J, with 8 bases between.

The CDR3 DNA follows: TGCGCCAGCAGCCACGGACTAGCGGGGTCAGATACGCAGTATTTT. Its protein product is CASSHGLAGSDTQYF. The rearrangement links TRBV5-1 to TRBJ2-3; 12 bases agree with TRBD2. Trimming cost V 4 bases and J 4 bases; bases outside gene matches: 4. Germline-derived CDR1 and CDR2 are SGHRS and YFSETQ. CDR3 length: 15 residues. Full variable domain (rest looked up from reference TRBV5-1 and TRBJ2-3): KAGVTQTPRYLIKTRGQQVTLSCSPISGHRSVSWYQQTPGQGLQFLFEYFSETQRNKGNFPGRFSGRQFSNSRSEMNVSTLELGDSALYLCASSHGLAGSDTQYFGPGTRLTVL.

V and J are TRBV2 and TRBJ2-3, with D perhaps being TRBD1 or TRBD2 (5 bases each). The V gene's germline CDR1 is SNHLY and CDR2 FYNNEI. The CDR3 length is 15 residues. With 7 bases removed from V and 0 bases from J, the gap between germline ends came to 14 bases. This CDR3 is CASTVGGFSTDTQYF. The CDR3 region has the DNA TGTGCCAGCACCGTTGGGGGATTCAGCACAGATACGCAGTATTTT.

The chain uses TRBV7-6 and TRBJ2-7, with 8 bases aligning to TRBD1. CDR1 is SGHVS, CDR2 FNYEAQ, per germline. The ends lost 2 bases at V and 5 bases at J; junction bases unmatched: 20. The CDR3 is 19 amino acids. The CDR3 nucleotides read TGTGCCAGCAGCTTAAAGCCACTGACCGGGACAGGCAGTGTCCACGAGCAGTACTTC. Translation gives CASSLKPLTGTGSVHEQYF. The complete variable domain, with remaining parts taken from reference TRBV7-6 and TRBJ2-7, reads GAGVSQSPRYKVTKRGQDVALRCDPISGHVSLYWYRQALGQGPEFLTYFNYEAQQDKSGLPNDRFSAERPEGSISTLTIQRTEQRDSAMYRCASSLKPLTGTGSVHEQYFGPGTRLTVT.

The rearrangement joins TRBV28 to TRBJ2-2; D is possibly TRBD1 (6 bases). The V gene lost 5 bases and the J gene lost 4 bases, with 17 bases spanning the gap. Germline CDR1 MDHEN, CDR2 SYDVKM. The length of the CDR3 is 16 residues. The CDR3 nucleotides read TGTGCCAGCAGTCCCCCCCGGACAGCCGCCACCGGGGAGCTGTTTTTT. Translating it yields CASSPPRTAATGELFF.

This rearrangement joins TRBV5-1 to TRBJ1-4; D is unclear. CDR3 length equals 13 residues. CDR1 is SGHRS and CDR2 is YFSETQ in the germline V gene. V gave up 4 bases and J gave up 8 bases, with 12 bases separating them. The CDR3, as DNA: TGCGCCAGCAGCGCAGCAATTAAAGAAAAACTGTTTTTT. The encoded protein is CASSAAIKEKLFF.

This chain connects TRBV27 to TRBJ2-2, with D perhaps TRBD2 (5 bases). The V and J ends lost 5 bases and 6 bases respectively, with 13 bases between them. Germline CDR1 is MNHEY and CDR2 is SMNVEV (reference sequence). This CDR3 has 14 residues. CDR3 sequence reads: CASSPARGAGELFF. The CDR3 DNA is TGTGCCAGCAGTCCCGCTCGGGGTGCCGGGGAGCTGTTTTTT.

This clone was detected only a few times. The chain recombines TRBV5-1 with TRBJ2-2; D ambiguous. The CDR3 consists of 15 residues. Germline loops: CDR1 SGHRS, CDR2 YFSETQ. Trimming took 4 bases from V and 0 from J, leaving 10 bases between them. The CDR3 protein is CASSPTISNTGELFF. The CDR3 coding sequence is TGCGCCAGCAGCCCAACCATCTCGAACACCGGGGAGCTGTTTTTT.

The chain couples TRBV29-1 to TRBJ2-1, with 8 positions matching TRBD2. The CDR3 runs to 17 residues. After removal of 1 base from V and 8 bases from J, the junction contained 16 bases not matched to a gene. The germline gives CDR1 SQVTM, CDR2 ANQGSEA. The DNA of the CDR3 is TGCAGCGTTGAAGCTAACCCGAGCGGGAGTTCGGTTTATGAGCAGTTCTTC. This translates into CSVEANPSGSSVYEQFF.

V gene TRBV19 combines with J gene TRBJ1-1; D not certain. The length of the CDR3 is 13 residues. Germline V lookup: CDR1 LNHDA, CDR2 SQIVND (reference sequence). V shed 1 base and J shed 3 bases, with 6 bases lying between them. CDR3 loop: CASSIGAHTEAFF. In DNA form, the CDR3 reads TGTGCCAGTAGTATAGGCGCTCACACTGAAGCTTTCTTT.

In this sample, this clone turned up once. The chain combines TRBV7-9 with TRBJ2-3; TRBD2 matches 8 bases. V lost 5 bases, J lost 0 bases, and 7 bases stayed unmatched. CDR1 SEHNR and CDR2 FQNEAQ come from the germline V gene (reference sequence). The CDR3 runs 16 residues. The CDR3 coding sequence is TGTGCCAGCAGCCTCCCGGGGGGGAAAAGCACAGATACGCAGTATTTT. It codes for CASSLPGGKSTDTQYF.

The rearrangement uses TRBV5-1 and TRBJ2-1; D is unresolved. This CDR3 spans 17 amino acids. Germline assignment: CDR1 SGHRS and CDR2 YFSETQ. The ends were cut back, 0 bases at V and 3 bases at J, with 16 bases in the middle. The CDR3 sequence: CASSLGDNPYRYNEQFF. DNA for the CDR3: TGCGCCAGCAGCTTGGGCGACAACCCGTACCGCTACAATGAGCAGTTCTTC. Looking up the rest from reference TRBV5-1 and TRBJ2-1 gives the full variable domain: KAGVTQTPRYLIKTRGQQVTLSCSPISGHRSVSWYQQTPGQGLQFLFEYFSETQRNKGNFPGRFSGRQFSNSRSEMNVSTLELGDSALYLCASSLGDNPYRYNEQFFGPGTRLTVL.

The V call is TRBV18, the J call TRBJ1-1, with unresolved D. Germline CDR1 and CDR2: KGHSH and LQKENI. The V gene lost 2 bases and the J gene lost 4 bases, with 14 bases spanning the gap. The CDR3 covers 15 residues. The CDR3 DNA reads TGTGCCAGCTCACCAGTGAACCAGATGGGCACTGAAGCTTTCTTT. This translates into CASSPVNQMGTEAFF. Variable domain in full (rest from reference TRBV18 and TRBJ1-1): NAGVMQNPRHLVRRRGQEARLRCSPMKGHSHVYWYRQLPEEGLKFMVYLQKENIIDESGMPKERFSAEFPKEGPSILRIQQVVRGDSAAYFCASSPVNQMGTEAFFGQGTRLTVV.

V usage is TRBV9 and J usage is TRBJ1-1, with TRBD1 identical over 8 bases. The ends lost 0 bases at V and 7 bases at J; junction bases unmatched: 14. CDR3 length: 17 amino acids. Germline CDR1 reads SGDLS; CDR2 reads YYNGEE. CDR3 sequence (DNA): TGTGCCAGCAGCGTAGTTTTGGCCGGACAGGGAAAGCTTGAAGCTTTCTTT. Amino acid sequence: CASSVVLAGQGKLEAFF.

The V call is TRBV5-1, the J call TRBJ1-4; 8 bases are a match to TRBD1. The V gene end was trimmed by 4 bases and the J gene end by 8 bases; junction bases not matched to a gene: 7. Germline values: CDR1 SGHRS, CDR2 YFSETQ. The CDR3 loop spans 14 amino acids. The CDR3, as DNA: TGCGCCAGCAGCCTCAGGGGGCTGGGAGAAAAACTGTTTTTT. It yields the protein CASSLRGLGEKLFF.

This chain uses TRBV18 with TRBJ1-1, with D possibly being TRBD1 (5 bases). Trimming cost V 6 bases and J 4 bases, with 12 bases left between them. The CDR3 consists of 13 residues. Per the germline V gene, CDR1 is KGHSH and CDR2 is LQKENI. The CDR3 coding sequence is TGTGCCAGCTCTATGGGGGGACCCACTGAAGCTTTCTTT. It codes for CASSMGGPTEAFF.

The J gene is TRBJ2-1, the V gene TRBV14, with 12 nucleotides matching TRBD1. This CDR3 comprises 21 residues. V shed 4 bases and J 1 base; nucleotides not matched to a gene: 17. The germline V gene has CDR1 SGHDN and CDR2 FVKESK. CDR3: CASSPVGTGGVREISYNEQFF. The CDR3, as DNA: TGTGCCAGCAGCCCTGTCGGGACAGGGGGCGTACGGGAGATTTCCTACAATGAGCAGTTCTTC.

The rearrangement links TRBV19 to TRBJ2-7; TRBD2 matches at 14 bases. With V trimmed by 5 bases and J by 5 bases, 17 bases remained unmatched. The CDR3 is 19 residues long. Per germline, CDR1 LNHDA and CDR2 SQIVND (reference sequence). DNA for the CDR3: TGTGCCAGTAGTCTGACCCTACCGGGACTAGCGGGAGTTTGGAACGAGCAGTACTTC. This codes for CASSLTLPGLAGVWNEQYF.